This T cell receptor beta chain was captured in a study of T cell responses to AZD1222 COVID-19 vaccine. TCRdb's table, derived via immunoSEQ multiplex PCR, lists solely in-frame clones and lacks some. The sample contains roughly 120,000 clones, approximately 90% of which appear only once. Study findings and constraints: Targeting of unmutated variant regions was reportedly seen in nearly half of spike-specific TCRs. Spike-specific TCR breadth and depth rose after two AZD1222 doses. Just five to seven people given AZD1222 tested seropositive at baseline. Donors were mostly white British, more females; clonal diversity possibly underestimated.

Details on this clone: Its target is not known.

Germline V gene data show CDR1 as SGHTA and CDR2 as FQGNSA. Losses at the gene ends were 2 bases for V and 3 bases for J; bases not matched to a gene: 6. There are 15 residues in the CDR3. The TCR was taken from an adult who received the AZD1222 COVID-19 vaccine. This chain connects TRBV7-2 to TRBJ2-7, with 8 bases fitting TRBD1. The material sequenced was peripheral blood, taken 28 days after the second AZD1222 dose. Here the CDR3 reads CASSLMDRENYEQYF. Here the CDR3 DNA reads TGTGCCAGCAGCTTAATGGACAGGGAAAACTACGAGCAGTACTTC.